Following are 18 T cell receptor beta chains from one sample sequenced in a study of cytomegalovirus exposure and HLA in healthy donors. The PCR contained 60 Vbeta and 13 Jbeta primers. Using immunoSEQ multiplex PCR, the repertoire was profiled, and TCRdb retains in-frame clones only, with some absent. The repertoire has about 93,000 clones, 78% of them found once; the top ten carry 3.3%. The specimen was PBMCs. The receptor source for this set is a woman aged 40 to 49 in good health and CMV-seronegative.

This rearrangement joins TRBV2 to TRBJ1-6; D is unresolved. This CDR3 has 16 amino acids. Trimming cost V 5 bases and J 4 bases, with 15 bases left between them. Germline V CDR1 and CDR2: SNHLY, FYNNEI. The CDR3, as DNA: TGTGCCAGCAGTCCAAACTCTCCGGGTTATAATTCACCCCTCCACTTT. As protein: CASSPNSPGYNSPLHF.

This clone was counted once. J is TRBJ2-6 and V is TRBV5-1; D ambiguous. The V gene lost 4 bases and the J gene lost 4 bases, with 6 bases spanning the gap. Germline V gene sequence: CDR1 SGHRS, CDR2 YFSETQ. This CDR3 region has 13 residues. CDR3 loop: CASSQTGANVLTF. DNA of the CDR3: TGCGCCAGCAGCCAGACAGGGGCCAACGTCCTGACTTTC.

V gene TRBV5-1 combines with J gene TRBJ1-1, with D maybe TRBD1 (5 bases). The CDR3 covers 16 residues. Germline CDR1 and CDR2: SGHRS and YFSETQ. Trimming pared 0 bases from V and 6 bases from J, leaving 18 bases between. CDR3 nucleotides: TGCGCCAGCAGCTTGGAAGGGGCTTTTAGTCGCGCTGAAGCTTTCTTT. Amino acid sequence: CASSLEGAFSRAEAFF.

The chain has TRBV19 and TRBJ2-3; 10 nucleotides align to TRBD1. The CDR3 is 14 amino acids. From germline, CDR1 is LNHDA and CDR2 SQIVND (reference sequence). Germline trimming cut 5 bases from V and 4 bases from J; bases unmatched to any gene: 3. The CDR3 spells CASSSGQGADTQYF. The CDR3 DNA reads TGTGCCAGTAGTTCAGGACAGGGGGCAGATACGCAGTATTTT.

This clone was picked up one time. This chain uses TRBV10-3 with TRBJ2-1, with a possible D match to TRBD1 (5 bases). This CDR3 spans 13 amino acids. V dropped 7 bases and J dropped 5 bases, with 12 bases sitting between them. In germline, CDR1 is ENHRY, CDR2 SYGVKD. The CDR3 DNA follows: TGTGCCATCATTTCCATACAGGACAATGAGCAGTTCTTC. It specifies CAIISIQDNEQFF.

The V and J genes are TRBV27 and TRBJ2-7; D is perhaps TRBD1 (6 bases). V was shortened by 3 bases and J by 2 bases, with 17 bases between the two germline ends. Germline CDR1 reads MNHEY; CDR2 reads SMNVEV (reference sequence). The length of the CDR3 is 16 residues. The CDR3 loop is CASSLEGAGVAYEQYF. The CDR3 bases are TGTGCCAGCAGTTTGGAAGGGGCAGGGGTTGCCTACGAGCAGTACTTC.

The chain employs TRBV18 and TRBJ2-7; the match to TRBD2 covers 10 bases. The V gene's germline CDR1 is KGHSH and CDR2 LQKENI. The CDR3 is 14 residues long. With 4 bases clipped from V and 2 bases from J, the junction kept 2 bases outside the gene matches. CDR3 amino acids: CASSLAGGTYEQYF. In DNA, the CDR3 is TGTGCCAGCTCACTAGCGGGAGGCACCTACGAGCAGTACTTC.

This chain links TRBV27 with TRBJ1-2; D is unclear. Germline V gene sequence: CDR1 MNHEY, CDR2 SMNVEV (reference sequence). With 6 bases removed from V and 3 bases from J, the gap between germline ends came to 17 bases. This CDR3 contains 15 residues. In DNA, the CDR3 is TGTGCCAGCAGCCCTAGCGCAGGAAATTACTATGGCTACACCTTC. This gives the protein CASSPSAGNYYGYTF.

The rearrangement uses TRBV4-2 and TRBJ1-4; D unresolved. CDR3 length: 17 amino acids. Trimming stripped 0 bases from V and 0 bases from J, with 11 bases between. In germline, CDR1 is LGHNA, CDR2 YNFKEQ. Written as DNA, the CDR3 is TGTGCCAGCAGCCAAGAGGTTCTGGCCGCAACTAATGAAAAACTGTTTTTT. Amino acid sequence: CASSQEVLAATNEKLFF.

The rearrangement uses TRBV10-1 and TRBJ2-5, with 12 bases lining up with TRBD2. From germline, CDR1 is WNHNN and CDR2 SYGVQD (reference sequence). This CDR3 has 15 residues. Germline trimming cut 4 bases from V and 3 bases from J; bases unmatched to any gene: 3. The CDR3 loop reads CASSGSSGREETQYF. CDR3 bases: TGCGCCAGCAGTGGGTCTAGCGGGAGGGAAGAGACCCAGTACTTC.

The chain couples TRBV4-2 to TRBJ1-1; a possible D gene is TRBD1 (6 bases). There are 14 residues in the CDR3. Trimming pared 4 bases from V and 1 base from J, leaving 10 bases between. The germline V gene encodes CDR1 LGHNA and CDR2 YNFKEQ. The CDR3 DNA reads TGTGCCAGCAGCCGTCAAGGGGGGAACACTGAAGCTTTCTTT. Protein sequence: CASSRQGGNTEAFF.

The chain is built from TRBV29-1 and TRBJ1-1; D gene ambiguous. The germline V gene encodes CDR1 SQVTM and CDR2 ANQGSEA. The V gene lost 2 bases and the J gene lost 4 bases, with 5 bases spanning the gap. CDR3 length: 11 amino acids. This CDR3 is CSVEPGTEAFF. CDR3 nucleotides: TGCAGCGTTGAACCCGGCACTGAAGCTTTCTTT.

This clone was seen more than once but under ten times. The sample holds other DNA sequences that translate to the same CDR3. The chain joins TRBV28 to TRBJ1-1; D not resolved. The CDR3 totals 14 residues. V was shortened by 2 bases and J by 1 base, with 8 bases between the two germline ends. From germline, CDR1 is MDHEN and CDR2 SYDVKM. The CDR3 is CASSLIGANTEAFF. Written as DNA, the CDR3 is TGTGCCAGCAGTTTAATTGGAGCGAACACTGAAGCTTTCTTT.

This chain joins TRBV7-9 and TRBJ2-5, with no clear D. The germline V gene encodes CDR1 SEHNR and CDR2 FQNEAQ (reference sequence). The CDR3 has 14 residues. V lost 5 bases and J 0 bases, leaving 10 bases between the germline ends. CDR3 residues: CASSLQSYQETQYF. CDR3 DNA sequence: TGTGCCAGCAGCCTCCAGTCGTACCAAGAGACCCAGTACTTC. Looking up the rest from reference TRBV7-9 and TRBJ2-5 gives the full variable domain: DTGVSQNPRHKITKRGQNVTFRCDPISEHNRLYWYRQTLGQGPEFLTYFQNEAQLEKSRLLSDRFSAERPKGSFSTLEIQRTEQGDSAMYLCASSLQSYQETQYFGPGTRLLVL.

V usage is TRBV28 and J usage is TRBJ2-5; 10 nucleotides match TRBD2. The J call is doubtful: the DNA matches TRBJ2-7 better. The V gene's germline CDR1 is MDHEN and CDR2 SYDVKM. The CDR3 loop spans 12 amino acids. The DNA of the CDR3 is TGTGCCAGCAGGGGACTAGCGTACGAGCAGTACTTC. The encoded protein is CASRGLAYEQYF.

The CDR3 is CSVEERAGFSEQYF. CDR3 in DNA: TGCAGCGTTGAGGAAAGGGCAGGGTTTAGCGAGCAGTACTTC. The V and J genes are TRBV29-1 and TRBJ2-7, with D possibly being TRBD1 (5 bases). Trimming took 3 bases from V and 6 from J, leaving 18 bases between them. Per germline, CDR1 SQVTM and CDR2 ANQGSEA. The CDR3 is made up of 14 amino acids.

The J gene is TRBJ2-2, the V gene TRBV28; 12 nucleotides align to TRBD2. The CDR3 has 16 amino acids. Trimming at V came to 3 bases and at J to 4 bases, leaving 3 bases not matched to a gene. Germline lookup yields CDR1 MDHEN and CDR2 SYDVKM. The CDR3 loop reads CASSLTTSGSTGELFF. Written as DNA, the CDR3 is TGTGCCAGCAGTTTGACGACTAGCGGGAGCACCGGGGAGCTGTTTTTT.

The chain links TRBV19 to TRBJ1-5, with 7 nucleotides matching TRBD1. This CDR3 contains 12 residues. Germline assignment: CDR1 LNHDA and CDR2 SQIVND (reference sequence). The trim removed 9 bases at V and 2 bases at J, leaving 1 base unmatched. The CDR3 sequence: CASGQGNQPQHF. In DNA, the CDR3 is TGTGCCAGCGGACAGGGCAATCAGCCCCAGCATTTT.